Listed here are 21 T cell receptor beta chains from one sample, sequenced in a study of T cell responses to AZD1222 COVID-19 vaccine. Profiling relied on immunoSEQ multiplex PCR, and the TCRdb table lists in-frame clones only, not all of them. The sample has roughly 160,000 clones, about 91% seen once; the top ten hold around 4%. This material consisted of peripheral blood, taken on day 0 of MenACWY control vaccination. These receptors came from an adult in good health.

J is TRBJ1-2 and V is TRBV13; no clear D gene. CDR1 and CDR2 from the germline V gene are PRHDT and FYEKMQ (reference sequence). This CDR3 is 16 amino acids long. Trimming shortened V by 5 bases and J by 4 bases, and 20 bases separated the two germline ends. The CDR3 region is CASSTAGSEIVYGYTF. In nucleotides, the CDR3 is TGTGCCAGCAGCACCGCCGGGAGCGAAATCGTCTATGGCTACACCTTC.

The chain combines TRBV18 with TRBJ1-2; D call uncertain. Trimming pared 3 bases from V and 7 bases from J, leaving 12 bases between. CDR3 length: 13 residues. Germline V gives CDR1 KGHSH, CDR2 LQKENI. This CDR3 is CASSPSHGVGYTF. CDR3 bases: TGTGCCAGCTCACCGTCCCACGGGGTTGGCTACACCTTC.

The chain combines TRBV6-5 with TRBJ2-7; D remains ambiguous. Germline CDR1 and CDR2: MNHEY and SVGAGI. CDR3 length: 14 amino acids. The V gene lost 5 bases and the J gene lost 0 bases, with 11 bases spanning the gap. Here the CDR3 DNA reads TGTGCCAGCAGTCTTAGCAGGAGCTCCTACGAGCAGTACTTC. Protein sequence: CASSLSRSSYEQYF.

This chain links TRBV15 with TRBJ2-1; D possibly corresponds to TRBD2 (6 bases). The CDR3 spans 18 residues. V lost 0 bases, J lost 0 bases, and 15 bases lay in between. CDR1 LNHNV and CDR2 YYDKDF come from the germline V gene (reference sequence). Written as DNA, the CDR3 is TGTGCCACCAGCAGAGATTACCGGGGGACCCTCTCCTACAATGAGCAGTTCTTC. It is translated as CATSRDYRGTLSYNEQFF. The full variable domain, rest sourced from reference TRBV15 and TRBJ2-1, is DAMVIQNPRYQVTQFGKPVTLSCSQTLNHNVMYWYQQKSSQAPKLLFHYYDKDFNNEADTPDNFQSRRPNTSFCFLDIRSPGLGDTAMYLCATSRDYRGTLSYNEQFFGPGTRLTVL.

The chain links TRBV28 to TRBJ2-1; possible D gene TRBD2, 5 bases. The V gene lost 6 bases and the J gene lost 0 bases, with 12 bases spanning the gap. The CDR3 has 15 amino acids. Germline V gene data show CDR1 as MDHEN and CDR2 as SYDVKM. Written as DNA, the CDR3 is TGTGCCAGCAGGCGTGGGAGTATCTCCTACAATGAGCAGTTCTTC. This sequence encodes CASRRGSISYNEQFF. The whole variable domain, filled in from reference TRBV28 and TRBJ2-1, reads DVKVTQSSRYLVKRTGEKVFLECVQDMDHENMFWYRQDPGLGLRLIYFSYDVKMKEKGDIPEGYSVSREKKERFSLILESASTNQTSMYLCASRRGSISYNEQFFGPGTRLTVL.

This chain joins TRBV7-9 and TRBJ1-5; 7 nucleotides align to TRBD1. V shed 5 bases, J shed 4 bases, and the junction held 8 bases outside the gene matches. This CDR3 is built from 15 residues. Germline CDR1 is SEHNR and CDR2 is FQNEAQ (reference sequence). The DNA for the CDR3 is TGTGCCAGCAGCGGTAAGGGACAGCGAAATCAGCCCCAGCATTTT. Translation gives CASSGKGQRNQPQHF.

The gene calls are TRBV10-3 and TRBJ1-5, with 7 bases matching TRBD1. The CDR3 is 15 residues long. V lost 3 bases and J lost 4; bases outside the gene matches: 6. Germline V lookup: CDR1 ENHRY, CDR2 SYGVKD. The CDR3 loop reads CAISDTGQPNQPQHF. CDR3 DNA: TGTGCCATCAGTGACACGGGACAGCCTAATCAGCCCCAGCATTTT.

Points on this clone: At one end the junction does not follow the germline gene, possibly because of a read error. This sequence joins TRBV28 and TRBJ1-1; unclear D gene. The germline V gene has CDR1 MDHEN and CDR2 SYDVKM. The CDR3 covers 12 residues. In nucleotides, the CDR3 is TGTGCCAGCAGTTCGCTTTTTCGAAGAAGGGAATTT. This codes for CASSSLFRRREF.

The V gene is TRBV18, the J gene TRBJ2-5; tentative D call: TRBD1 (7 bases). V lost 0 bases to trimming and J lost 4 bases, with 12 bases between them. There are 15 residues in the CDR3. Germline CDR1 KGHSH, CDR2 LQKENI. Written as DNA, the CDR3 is TGTGCCAGCTCACCACCGGAGGGACAGCGAGAGACCCAGTACTTC. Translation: CASSPPEGQRETQYF.

The DNA of the CDR3 is TGCGCCAGCGGCGACAGACCGAACACTGAAGCTTTCTTT. Encoded protein: CASGDRPNTEAFF. V usage is TRBV5-1 and J usage is TRBJ1-1, with a possible D match to TRBD1 (5 bases). Trimming shortened V by 7 bases and J by 1 base, and 11 bases separated the two germline ends. The CDR3 is made up of 13 amino acids. CDR1 SGHRS and CDR2 YFSETQ come from the germline V gene.

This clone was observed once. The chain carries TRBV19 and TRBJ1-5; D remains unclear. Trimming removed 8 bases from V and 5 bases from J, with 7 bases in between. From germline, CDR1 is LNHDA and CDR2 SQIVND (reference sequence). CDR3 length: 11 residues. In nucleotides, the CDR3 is TGTGCCAGTGGTCAAGATCAGCCCCAGCATTTT. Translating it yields CASGQDQPQHF. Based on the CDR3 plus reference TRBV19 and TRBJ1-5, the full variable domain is DGGITQSPKYLFRKEGQNVTLSCEQNLNHDAMYWYRQDPGQGLRLIYYSQIVNDFQKGDIAEGYSVSREKKESFPLTVTSAQKNPTAFYLCASGQDQPQHFGDGTRLSIL.

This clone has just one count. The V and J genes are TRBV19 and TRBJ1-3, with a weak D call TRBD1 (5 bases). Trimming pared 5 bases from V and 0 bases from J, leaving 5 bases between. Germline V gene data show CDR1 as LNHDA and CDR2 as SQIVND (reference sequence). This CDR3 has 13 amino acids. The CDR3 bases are TGTGCCAGTAGTGACAGCTCTGGAAACACCATATATTTT. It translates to CASSDSSGNTIYF.

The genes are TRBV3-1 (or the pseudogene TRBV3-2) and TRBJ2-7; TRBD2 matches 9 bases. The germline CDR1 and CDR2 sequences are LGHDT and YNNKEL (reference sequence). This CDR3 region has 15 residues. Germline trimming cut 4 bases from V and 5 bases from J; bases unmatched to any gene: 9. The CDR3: CASSLLTSGPDEQYF. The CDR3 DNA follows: TGTGCCAGCAGCCTCTTGACTAGCGGTCCGGACGAGCAGTACTTC.

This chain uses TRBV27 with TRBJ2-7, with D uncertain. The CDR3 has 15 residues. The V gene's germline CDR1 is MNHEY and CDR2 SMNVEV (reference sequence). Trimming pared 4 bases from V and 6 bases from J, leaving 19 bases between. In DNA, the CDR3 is TGTGCCAGCAGTTCCTCTGGCTCCTCCGCTCTCGAGCAGTACTTC. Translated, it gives CASSSSGSSALEQYF.

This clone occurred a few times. CDR3 nucleotides: TGCGCCAGCAGCTTGGCAGAGGGAACCACTGAAGCTTTCTTT. Its protein product is CASSLAEGTTEAFF. The V gene is TRBV5-1, the J gene TRBJ1-1; D is undetermined. V was pared by 0 bases and J by 4 bases, with 10 bases between. CDR3 length: 14 amino acids. Germline CDR1 is SGHRS and CDR2 is YFSETQ.

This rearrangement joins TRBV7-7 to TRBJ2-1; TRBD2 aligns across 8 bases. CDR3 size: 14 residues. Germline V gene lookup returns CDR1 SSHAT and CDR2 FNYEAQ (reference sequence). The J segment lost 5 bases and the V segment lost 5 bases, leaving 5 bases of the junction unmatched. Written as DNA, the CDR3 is TGTGCCAGCAGCCAAGCGGGAGTCCACAATGAGCAGTTCTTC. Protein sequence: CASSQAGVHNEQFF.

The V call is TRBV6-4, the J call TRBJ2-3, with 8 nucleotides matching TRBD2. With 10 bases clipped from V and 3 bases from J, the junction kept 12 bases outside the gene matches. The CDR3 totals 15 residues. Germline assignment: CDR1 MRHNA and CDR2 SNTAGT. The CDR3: CATGGPKRETDTQYF. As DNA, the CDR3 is TGTGCCACGGGGGGTCCTAAGCGGGAGACAGATACGCAGTATTTT.

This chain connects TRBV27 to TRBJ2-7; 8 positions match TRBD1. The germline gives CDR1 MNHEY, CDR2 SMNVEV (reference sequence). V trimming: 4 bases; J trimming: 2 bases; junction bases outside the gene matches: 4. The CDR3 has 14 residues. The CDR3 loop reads CASSWAGGPYEQYF. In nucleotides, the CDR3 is TGTGCCAGCAGTTGGGCAGGGGGCCCCTACGAGCAGTACTTC.

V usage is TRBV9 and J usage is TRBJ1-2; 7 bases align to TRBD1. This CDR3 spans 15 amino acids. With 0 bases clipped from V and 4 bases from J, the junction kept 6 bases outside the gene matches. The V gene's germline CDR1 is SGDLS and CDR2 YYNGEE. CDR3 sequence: CASSVGEGAIYGYTF. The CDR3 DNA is TGTGCCAGCAGCGTAGGGGAGGGGGCGATCTATGGCTACACCTTC.

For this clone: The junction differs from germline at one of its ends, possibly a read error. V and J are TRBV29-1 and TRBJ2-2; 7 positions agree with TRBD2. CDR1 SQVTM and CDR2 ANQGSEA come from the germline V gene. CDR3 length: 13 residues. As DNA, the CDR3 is TGCTGCGTTCTCGGGGCGGGGGCCGGGGAGCTGTTTTTT. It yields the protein CCVLGAGAGELFF.

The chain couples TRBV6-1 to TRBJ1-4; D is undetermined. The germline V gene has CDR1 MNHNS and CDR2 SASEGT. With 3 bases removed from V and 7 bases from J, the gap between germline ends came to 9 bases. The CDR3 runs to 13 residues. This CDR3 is CASSDRTGEKLFF. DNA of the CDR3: TGTGCCAGCAGTGATAGGACGGGTGAAAAACTGTTTTTT.